The entry below gives a single T cell receptor (beta chain) sequence along with its context. Its specific antigen is unknown. One junction end does not reproduce the germline sequence, and a read error may be involved. This sample is part of a study of cytomegalovirus exposure and HLA in healthy donors (dated by TCRdb to between 2016 and 2019). Context from the whole study: According to an earlier analysis of a few hundred of the donors, some 180 million T cells yielded roughly 110 million unique TCR beta sequences and about 300 Gb of sequence data. To predict cytomegalovirus infection status, the study combined high-throughput TCR immunosequencing, statistical association of individual TCRs with disease status, and machine learning. To study patterns of TCR occurrence, a later analysis re-analyzed previously published TCR beta repertoires from under 750 donors and added high-resolution HLA genotyping. About 330 gigabases of sequencing data and roughly 81 million unique TCR sequences made up an early release that covered fewer than 650 HLA-typed donors. A separate validation cohort of 90 to 150 different subjects was used in addition to the approximately 640-subject first cohort. Donor age, sex, ethnicity and CMV serostatus were compiled together with the repertoire data. On average, roughly 240,000 unique TCR beta nucleotide sequences were sequenced per donor among 398 genotyped donors of the cohort, with roughly 18% of those sequences being non-productive. Of the approximately 400 genotyped donors, less than 85% were placed in the genetic ancestry cluster associated with self-reported Caucasian donors. Typing coverage varied by locus: about 620-630 donors for A, B, C, DRB1 and DQB1; some 520 for DQA1; about 600 for DPA1; roughly 450 for DPB1. Roughly five DR-DQ haplotypes were handled as single units for association and clustering, since linkage in the cohort was strong. The study was designed to test whether signatures of past pathogen exposure could be identified by cataloging public T cell receptors. Using immunosequencing, the study profiled T cell repertoires from roughly 650 subjects and related those repertoires to cytomegalovirus serostatus. Rather than using new phenotypic data, the later analysis identified candidate immune exposures from TCR beta sequences and from how often those sequences occurred across donors. A later genetic analysis used genome-wide SNP genotypes for about 60% of the roughly 700 donors, treating that subset as a discovery cohort. Every repertoire in the discovery cohort had been generated on one and the same sequencing platform. An earlier analysis of 450 to 750 of the donors used high-throughput TCR beta sequencing to judge whether each TCR beta V gene segment behaved as functional or pseudogenic. Both class I and class II loci were covered by HLA typing, at four-digit resolution. Paper-wide results and their limitations: An earlier analysis of approximately 600 of the donors showed that most TCR beta V segments appeared in productive rearrangements either about 90% or about 30% of the time, which broadly matched IMGT annotations. A few of the identified cytomegalovirus-associated TCR beta chains were confirmed in vitro to be specific for cytomegalovirus antigens. A later analysis found that most CMV-associated TCR beta chains appeared HLA-restricted, with HLA associations seemingly driven largely by CMV exposure. In a later analysis, HLA-associated TCR beta chains were found to be more clonally expanded and to have lower generation probabilities than equally common non-associated chains. The presence/absence analyses assumed that sequencing depth was roughly uniform across donors, and that assumption may not be true. In both the original and validation cohorts, the classifier was reported to diagnose cytomegalovirus status with high specificity and sensitivity. Because HLA typing was missing for some donors at each locus, association tests included only the typed subset. The authors suggested that the approach could potentially be generalized to other disease states and immunological phenotypes. The sequencing pipeline was judged likely to have produced a cluster of highly shared sequence variants as a technical artifact. A later genetic analysis reported fewer N-insertions in productive TCRs among donors in an Asian-associated ancestry cluster than the roughly 670-donor mean. Correlated functional status among segregating V segments might reflect linkage disequilibrium, but an unknown experimental factor could not be ruled out. Specific HLA alleles were associated with 16,951 TCR beta sequences at a false discovery rate of 0.05 in a later analysis. When HLA alleles, especially DR and DQ, strongly co-occurred, attributing TCR associations to individual alleles was difficult. Most TCR sequences were observed very rarely across donors, whereas some public TCRs were present in many individuals. According to a later analysis, TCR association rates differed among HLA loci, with DRB1 alleles showing the most associated TCRs and HLA-C alleles showing the fewest. In this cohort, only TCR beta chains were sequenced, and detectable features were limited by the absence of alpha or paired-chain data. The 87-base-pair reads could not distinguish some IMGT-functional V segments, including TRBV6-2 and TRBV6-3, so those segments were excluded. For the cohort, immune exposure information was limited to CMV serostatus. Because counts were too low, about 18 rarely observed V segments, including chromosome 9 orphons, were left out of the earlier analysis of over 550 of the donors. A further reported finding was that TCR beta sequences accurately predicted the HLA-A and HLA-B alleles for most subjects in the first cohort. In the study, some 160 TCR beta chains were listed as associated with cytomegalovirus. Several of the top co-occurrence clusters appeared to be linked to parvovirus B19, influenza, CMV and Epstein-Barr virus, according to a later analysis. An association between a missense DCLRE1C variant and V-gene and J-gene trimming of TCR beta chains was found in a later genetic analysis and replicated in an independent cohort.

From the cysteine through the phenylalanine, the CDR3 covers 14 amino acids. The retained sequence is limited to the CDR3, 42 bases, with the frame set at the first base. CDR1 and CDR2 (SEHNR, FQNEAQ) derive from the germline V gene (reference sequence). The cohort comprised hundreds of healthy bone marrow donors. All cohort members were sampled while nominally healthy, although unrecorded immune exposures were likely present. The donor tested CMV seronegative, placing the donor among the 350 or so seronegative members of the cohort. A peripheral blood sample was collected from each donor, and TCR beta sequencing was performed on peripheral blood mononuclear cells. The Qiagen DNeasy Blood Extraction Kit was used to extract genomic DNA from the blood cell samples. The library was generated by the immunoSEQ multiplex PCR assay. A mixture of 60 forward primers for TCR Vbeta segments and 13 reverse primers for TCR Jbeta segments was used in the multiplex PCR. The CDR3 region of rearranged TCR beta genes was amplified from genomic DNA with a multiplex PCR assay. The Illumina HiSeq System was used to sequence the amplified TCR beta libraries as 87-base-pair reads. The paper's data handling went like this. A later analysis counted around 72 million unique TCR beta chains across the roughly 700 repertoires, and some 11 million of these chains were shared by at least two donors. A nearest-neighbor algorithm error-corrected the raw reads and collapsed the reads into unique sequences, merging closely related sequences to remove PCR and sequencing errors. CDR3 sequences were aligned to IMGT reference sequences to assign V, D and J gene segments. For a sequence to be retained, a match of at least six nucleotides to both a V gene segment and a J gene segment was required. Rearrangements were classified as productive when the CDR3 lacked stop codons and remained in frame with V and J, and all other rearrangements were classified as non-productive. CDR3 was defined by IMGT convention, running from the second conserved V-encoded cysteine to the conserved J-encoded phenylalanine. The earlier analysis of approximately 500 of the donors excluded sequences that lacked an unambiguous match to a single V gene segment. In an earlier analysis of 500 to 750 of the donors, V segments were called functional above 56.7% productive rearrangements and were called segregating when the between-donor standard deviation exceeded 5%. A statistical classification framework was developed to diagnose cytomegalovirus status using the catalog of TCR beta chain sequences. V and J gene assignment, in a later analysis, came from comparing TCR nucleotide sequences with IMGT/GENE-DB human TR gene sequences. In a later analysis, CDR3 sequences and most-parsimonious VDJ recombination scenarios were assigned using the TCRdist pipeline. In a later analysis, each TCR beta chain was defined by its CDR3 amino acid sequence together with its V-gene family, and reads without a unique V-gene family were excluded. In a later analysis, fewer than 650 highly shared, low-generation-probability nucleotide sequences were removed to address suspected cross-contamination and a sequencing artifact. A later analysis calculated a clonal expansion index for each public chain from normalized within-repertoire ranks of inferred template counts. A later analysis computed generation probabilities with a VDJ recombination model fitted to out-of-frame rearrangements, and checked the results against IGoR. A later analysis scored TCR-TCR, TCR-HLA and TCR-CMV co-occurrence with hypergeometric tests, applying a repertoire-size bias correction to TCR pairs. A later analysis estimated false discovery rates by permuting HLA or CMV assignments 20 times. In a later analysis, co-occurring TCRs were grouped using DBSCAN, with TCRdist sequence similarity added in when clustering inside HLA-allele-positive subsets. For co-occurrence clustering, repertoires with fewer than 30,000 or more than 120,000 public chains were excluded, along with a handful of repertoires with anomalous nucleotide sharing. Not all clones reach the TCRdb copy of this immuneACCESS table, which keeps in-frame sequences only. Checked studies attribute under half of the gap to unresolved V genes and leave the rest unexplained. Clone size and the V and J calls come from that table; the DNA yielded D and trimming. Recorded for this sample are 95,000 to 110,000 clones; 76% of them occurred a single time. Of the sample, roughly 2% falls within the top ten clones.

This clonotype was sampled from a man aged 18 to 30 in good health and CMV-seronegative. The sequencing input was PBMCs. The sequence is built from TRBV7-9 and TRBJ2-7; a weak D assignment points to TRBD2 (7 bases agree). The bases read TGTTCCAGCAGCTTAAGTTCAGGGGAGGGCGAGCAGTACTTC. Its protein reads: CSSSLSSGEGEQYF.